The 31 T cell receptor beta chains in this list originate from one sample, sequenced in a study of radiation and T cells in renal cell carcinoma. Sample time point: blood 4 weeks post-SBRT, at nephrectomy. Treatment here: 15 Gy SBRT to primary tumor, nephrectomy 4 weeks later. Some clones are missing from TCRdb's copy, which holds only in-frame ones; the method was immunoSEQ multiplex PCR. The sample shows 140,000 or so clones, around nine tenths of them seen only once. Sequenced material: blood, taken from a patient whose treatment included radiotherapy and nephrectomy. Receptors originate from a woman between 45 and 60 years old with renal cell carcinoma.

This chain uses TRBV5-1 with TRBJ2-2, with no clear D. The CDR3 loop spans 16 amino acids. Trimming removed 1 base from V and 3 bases from J, with 13 bases in between. Germline V gives CDR1 SGHRS, CDR2 YFSETQ. The CDR3 nucleotides read TGCGCCAGCAGCTTGTTCCCAGGAAGGGACACCGGGGAGCTGTTTTTT. Translating gives CASSLFPGRDTGELFF.

The gene calls are TRBV4-3 and TRBJ2-2; 9 bases agree with TRBD1. The CDR3 totals 17 residues. Germline CDR1 and CDR2: LGHNA and YSLEER. The V segment lost 2 bases and the J segment 5 bases; nucleotides outside the gene matches: 9. CDR3 in amino acids: CASSQLQGAEGTGELFF. Written as DNA, the CDR3 is TGCGCCAGCAGCCAACTACAGGGGGCCGAGGGGACCGGGGAGCTGTTTTTT.

The chain couples TRBV10-3 to TRBJ2-2; 10 bases agree with TRBD2. The CDR3 is 16 residues long. The germline V gene has CDR1 ENHRY and CDR2 SYGVKD. The V gene end was trimmed by 6 bases and the J gene end by 3 bases; junction bases not matched to a gene: 7. In nucleotides, the CDR3 is TGTGCCATCAGACCCCTAGCGGGGGCCGACACCGGGGAGCTGTTTTTT. This gives the protein CAIRPLAGADTGELFF.

V gene TRBV27 combines with J gene TRBJ2-3; TRBD2 agrees at 12 bases. The CDR3 extends over 18 amino acids. V shed 1 base, J shed 3 bases, and the junction held 8 bases outside the gene matches. The V gene's germline CDR1 is MNHEY and CDR2 SMNVEV (reference sequence). The CDR3 protein is CASSLFPLTSGGTDTQYF. The CDR3 nucleotides read TGTGCCAGCAGTTTATTTCCCCTCACTAGCGGGGGGACAGATACGCAGTATTTT.

The genes are TRBV19 and TRBJ1-5; 9 bases line up with TRBD1. CDR1 and CDR2 from the germline V gene are LNHDA and SQIVND (reference sequence). V trimming: 7 bases; J trimming: 0 bases; junction bases outside the gene matches: 13. The CDR3 is 18 residues long. The CDR3 DNA reads TGTGCCAGTATAGCGTCGGGACAGGGATACCATAGCAATCAGCCCCAGCATTTT. Protein sequence: CASIASGQGYHSNQPQHF.

V gene TRBV10-1 combines with J gene TRBJ1-5; D not resolved. V lost 3 bases to trimming and J lost 5 bases, with 14 bases between them. From germline, CDR1 is WNHNN and CDR2 SYGVQD (reference sequence). This CDR3 comprises 15 residues. The CDR3 sequence: CASSDLDGLDQPQHF. The CDR3 DNA reads TGCGCCAGCAGTGACCTTGACGGCCTCGATCAGCCCCAGCATTTT.

V and J are TRBV6-6 and TRBJ2-7; 15 bases are shared with TRBD2. The CDR3 is 15 amino acids. CDR1 is MNHNY and CDR2 is SVGAGI in the germline V gene (reference sequence). The junction had 3 bases not matched to a gene; V was cut back by 6 bases and J by 3 bases. DNA of the CDR3: TGTGCCAGCAGCCGGACTAGCGGGGGGGGCTACGAGCAGTACTTC. It is translated as CASSRTSGGGYEQYF.

The genes are TRBV20-1 and TRBJ2-4; D is perhaps TRBD1 (5 bases). Deletions cut 2 bases from V and 7 bases from J, with 6 bases between. Germline V gene sequence: CDR1 DFQATT, CDR2 SNEGSKA (reference sequence). The CDR3 consists of 11 residues. The CDR3 region has the DNA TGCAGTGCTAGAAAGGGGAACATTCAGTACTTC. Its protein product is CSARKGNIQYF.

The V call is TRBV6-5, the J call TRBJ1-6, with D uncertain. Trimming removed 4 bases from V and 6 bases from J, with 10 bases in between. This CDR3 has 14 residues. Germline lookup yields CDR1 MNHEY and CDR2 SVGAGI. The CDR3 bases are TGTGCCAGCAGTTCAGGCGGGCCTAATTCACCCCTCCACTTT. Residues: CASSSGGPNSPLHF.

V and J are TRBV19 and TRBJ2-3; 11 positions agree with TRBD2. Trimming took 10 bases from V and 1 from J; bases not matched to a gene: 4. This CDR3 contains 14 residues. Per the germline V gene, CDR1 is LNHDA and CDR2 is SQIVND (reference sequence). The DNA of the CDR3 is TGTGCCACTAGACTAGCGGGACGCACAGATACGCAGTATTTT. It yields the protein CATRLAGRTDTQYF.

The chain employs TRBV28 and TRBJ2-7, with 9 bases fitting TRBD1. J lost 6 bases, V lost 6 bases, and 12 bases had no gene match. CDR3 length equals 15 residues. Germline V gene sequence: CDR1 MDHEN, CDR2 SYDVKM. CDR3 protein: CASSSTGQGLGEQYF. The CDR3 DNA reads TGTGCCAGCAGCTCTACTGGACAGGGGTTGGGCGAGCAGTACTTC.

The V and J genes are TRBV2 and TRBJ2-5, with a tentative D call TRBD1 (6 bases). V lost 5 bases and J 2 bases, leaving 12 bases between the germline ends. Germline CDR1 reads SNHLY; CDR2 reads FYNNEI. The CDR3 is 14 amino acids. The CDR3 DNA reads TGTGCCAGCAGTCCGGACAGAATACAAGAGACCCAGTACTTC. Its protein product is CASSPDRIQETQYF.

This rearrangement joins TRBV9 to TRBJ2-6; possibly TRBD2 for D (6 bases). This CDR3 is built from 15 residues. Germline assignment: CDR1 SGDLS and CDR2 YYNGEE. V was clipped by 5 bases and J by 0 bases, with 9 bases between them. CDR3 sequence: CASRGGNSGANVLTF. CDR3 bases: TGTGCCAGCAGAGGAGGGAACTCTGGGGCCAACGTCCTGACTTTC.

The chain uses TRBV28 and TRBJ2-2; D perhaps matches TRBD1 (5 bases). CDR3 length: 15 amino acids. V shed 7 bases and J shed 3 bases, with 15 bases lying between them. CDR1 and CDR2 from the germline V gene are MDHEN and SYDVKM. CDR3 nucleotide sequence: TGTGCCAGCACCCGCCAGGGATTTTACACCGGGGAGCTGTTTTTT. This sequence encodes CASTRQGFYTGELFF.

J is TRBJ2-7 and V is TRBV27, with 8 bases identical to TRBD2. Per germline, CDR1 MNHEY and CDR2 SMNVEV (reference sequence). Losses at the gene ends were 5 bases for V and 9 bases for J; bases not matched to a gene: 9. The CDR3 loop spans 13 amino acids. CDR3 DNA sequence: TGTGCCAGCAGTCCCCCGGGGGCGGGGGGGCAGTACTTC. Translation gives CASSPPGAGGQYF.

This chain links TRBV5-6 with TRBJ1-1; D ambiguous. Trimming stripped 2 bases from V and 4 bases from J, with 9 bases between. The CDR3 spans 13 residues. Germline CDR1 SGHDT, CDR2 YYEEEE. The DNA for the CDR3 is TGTGCCAGCAGCTTACGAGGGTCCACTGAAGCTTTCTTT. Translated: CASSLRGSTEAFF.

V and J are TRBV27 and TRBJ1-5; a possible D gene is TRBD1 (6 bases). The CDR3 contains 14 residues. Between the trimmed V and J ends, which lost 5 bases and 0 bases, there was a span of 8 bases. Germline lookup yields CDR1 MNHEY and CDR2 SMNVEV (reference sequence). As DNA, the CDR3 is TGTGCCAGCAGTCGGACAGATAGCAATCAGCCCCAGCATTTT. Translating gives CASSRTDSNQPQHF.

The chain employs TRBV7-3 and TRBJ1-1; possibly TRBD1 for D (5 bases). CDR1 SGHTA and CDR2 FQGTGA come from the germline V gene. The CDR3 is 14 residues long. With 5 bases removed from V and 5 bases from J, the gap between germline ends came to 15 bases. CDR3 residues: CASSPGPGGTEAFF. CDR3 coding DNA: TGTGCCAGCAGCCCGGGGCCAGGCGGGACTGAAGCTTTCTTT.

The CDR3 loop is CASSLGAMSSYEQYF. The CDR3, as DNA: TGTGCCAGCAGCTTAGGGGCGATGAGCTCCTACGAGCAGTACTTC. The chain is built from TRBV7-2 and TRBJ2-7, with D unclear. The V end was cut by 1 base, the J end by 0 bases, with 10 bases between. This CDR3 is 15 amino acids long. Germline V gene sequence: CDR1 SGHTA, CDR2 FQGNSA. Filled out from reference TRBV7-2 and TRBJ2-7, the complete variable domain reads GAGVSQSPSNKVTEKGKDVELRCDPISGHTALYWYRQSLGQGLEFLIYFQGNSAPDKSGLPSDRFSAERTGGSVSTLTIQRTQQEDSAVYLCASSLGAMSSYEQYFGPGTRLTVT.

The chain has TRBV4-1 and TRBJ2-1; 11 nucleotides match TRBD2. The V gene's germline CDR1 is MGHRA and CDR2 YSYEKL. J was trimmed by 8 bases and V by 1 base; bases with no gene match: 7. The CDR3 consists of 16 residues. The CDR3 region has the DNA TGCGCCAGCAGCCAAGTCGCGACTAGCGGGAAATATGAGCAGTTCTTC. It encodes CASSQVATSGKYEQFF.

The gene calls are TRBV7-2 and TRBJ2-5, with no clear D. The germline gives CDR1 SGHTA, CDR2 FQGNSA. V was shortened by 1 base and J by 5 bases, with 17 bases between the two germline ends. The CDR3 extends over 16 amino acids. The CDR3 sequence: CASSLGIGAMGETQYF. DNA for the CDR3: TGTGCCAGCAGCTTAGGTATAGGAGCTATGGGGGAGACCCAGTACTTC.

This clone has just a few counts. The CDR3 coding sequence is TGTGCCAGCAGCTGGGCGGAGATGGTCTCTGAAGCTTTCTTT. This encodes CASSWAEMVSEAFF. The chain joins TRBV5-6 to TRBJ1-1; D is unclear. CDR1 and CDR2 (germline): SGHDT, YYEEEE. This CDR3 spans 14 amino acids. The ends were cut back, 3 bases at V and 6 bases at J, with 15 bases in the middle. The whole variable domain, filled in from reference TRBV5-6 and TRBJ1-1, reads DAGVTQSPTHLIKTRGQQVTLRCSPKSGHDTVSWYQQALGQGPQFIFQYYEEEERQRGNFPDRFSGHQFPNYSSELNVNALLLGDSALYLCASSWAEMVSEAFFGQGTRLTVV.

This clone was detected only once. This sequence joins TRBV5-1 and TRBJ2-5; TRBD2 is a possible D gene (5 bases). The V and J ends lost 1 base and 2 bases respectively, with 12 bases between them. The CDR3 has 15 residues. Germline-derived CDR1 and CDR2 are SGHRS and YFSETQ. Written as DNA, the CDR3 is TGCGCCAGCAGCTTGAACGGCGGGCCTCAAGAGACCCAGTACTTC. This sequence encodes CASSLNGGPQETQYF.

The rearrangement uses TRBV9 and TRBJ1-1; 7 bases are shared with TRBD1. The CDR3 spans 15 residues. Germline-derived CDR1 and CDR2 are SGDLS and YYNGEE. Trimming removed 4 bases from V and 1 base from J; junction bases left unmatched: 7. CDR3 in DNA: TGTGCCAGCAGCCCGAGACAGGGTAGGAACACTGAAGCTTTCTTT. Amino acids: CASSPRQGRNTEAFF.

The gene calls are TRBV27 and TRBJ1-5; D unclear. V was clipped by 5 bases and J by 6 bases, with 8 bases between them. Germline CDR1 and CDR2: MNHEY and SMNVEV (reference sequence). The CDR3 is 12 residues long. The chain's CDR3 is CASSGPGQPQHF. Written as DNA, the CDR3 is TGTGCCAGCAGTGGTCCGGGTCAGCCCCAGCATTTT.

V and J are TRBV6-6 and TRBJ2-7; 7 bases align to TRBD1. This CDR3 comprises 14 residues. From germline, CDR1 is MNHNY and CDR2 SVGAGI (reference sequence). J was trimmed by 2 bases and V by 8 bases; bases with no gene match: 9. Here the CDR3 reads CASGDGTVTYEQYF. The CDR3 DNA sequence: TGTGCCAGCGGGGACGGGACAGTGACCTACGAGCAGTACTTC.

This chain joins TRBV4-2 and TRBJ2-3; D uncertain. CDR1 is LGHNA and CDR2 is YNFKEQ in the germline V gene. Trimming removed 0 bases from V and 4 bases from J, with 8 bases in between. The CDR3 runs to 14 residues. CDR3: CASSQDGSSDTQYF. CDR3 in DNA: TGTGCCAGCAGCCAAGATGGCTCTTCAGATACGCAGTATTTT.

The chain combines TRBV28 with TRBJ2-1, with a weak D call TRBD2 (6 bases). Germline values: CDR1 MDHEN, CDR2 SYDVKM. With 8 bases removed from V and 7 bases from J, the gap between germline ends came to 12 bases. This CDR3 contains 12 residues. The CDR3 nucleotides are TGTGCCAGCCAAGGCCTAGCGAATGAGCAGTTCTTC. This gives the protein CASQGLANEQFF.

CDR3 region: CASSIGPGAGTF. In DNA, the CDR3 is TGTGCCAGTAGTATAGGCCCGGGGGCCGGCACCTTC. The rearrangement joins TRBV19 to TRBJ1-2, with D possibly matching TRBD1 (6 bases). There are 12 residues in the CDR3. Germline values: CDR1 LNHDA, CDR2 SQIVND (reference sequence). Trimming stripped 1 base from V and 13 bases from J, with 13 bases between.

The gene calls are TRBV5-1 and TRBJ2-3; D not resolved. The CDR3 has 12 amino acids. Germline CDR1 is SGHRS and CDR2 is YFSETQ. V was trimmed by 1 base and J by 5 bases, leaving 5 bases between them. For the CDR3, the DNA is TGCGCCAGCAGCTTGATGGGAGATACGCAGTATTTT. Encoded protein: CASSLMGDTQYF.

This chain connects TRBV5-1 to TRBJ1-2; 10 bases match TRBD1. The V segment lost 6 bases and the J segment 8 bases; nucleotides outside the gene matches: 10. The CDR3 has 14 amino acids. Germline assignment: CDR1 SGHRS and CDR2 YFSETQ. CDR3 bases: TGCGCCAGCACTCTCGGGACAGGGGCCTACGGCTACACCTTC. Translation: CASTLGTGAYGYTF.